A selection of T cell receptor beta chains follows, all from one sample in a study of graft-versus-host responses after intestinal transplantation. Libraries were prepared by immunoSEQ multiplex PCR; TCRdb keeps only in-frame clonotypes and omits some of them. The data contain fewer than 150,000 clones, approximately 92% of them singletons. Their cognate antigens are unknown. The specimen comprised unstimulated CD4+ T cells sorted from spleen or lymph node cells, sampled before intestinal transplant. Receptors were obtained from a human donor who received an intestinal transplant. CDR3s include the opening cysteine and the closing phenylalanine or tryptophan. The D gene is left open where the match is weak. Clone size is not always given. Where it is, it says once, few, many or a class for expanded clones.

TRBJ2-3,NA,TRBD2,16,TRBV7-3,TGTGCCAGCAGCTTAAGGAGCGGGGGGGCGGTAGATACGCAGTATTTT,CASSLRSGGAVDTQYF
TRBJ1-3,NA,NA,15,TRBV5-1,TGCGCCAGCAGCCCCCGGGGTGGCTCTGGAAACACCATATATTTT,CASSPRGGSGNTIYF
TRBJ1-1,NA,NA,13,TRBV6-5,TGTGCCAGCAGTTCACAGGGGAACACTGAAGCTTTCTTT,CASSSQGNTEAFF
TRBJ2-2,NA,NA,12,TRBV9,TGTGCCAGCAGCGTAGGGACAGGGGAGCTGTTTTTT,CASSVGTGELFF
TRBJ1-2,NA,NA,14,TRBV5-1,TGCGCCAGCAGCTTCGCGCCGCCCAACTATGGCTACACCTTC,CASSFAPPNYGYTF
TRBJ1-2,NA,NA,15,TRBV27,TGTGCCAGCAGCCTAAGGGGACAAACTAACTATGGCTACACCTTC,CASSLRGQTNYGYTF
TRBJ1-2,once,TRBD1,23,TRBV18,TGTGCCGCGTCAGGGGAAGGACAGGGACTAATCACCCCCGCCCGAGGACTCAAATATGGCTACACCTTC,CAASGEGQGLITPARGLKYGYTF
TRBJ1-1,NA,TRBD1,12,TRBV30,TGTGCCTGGCGACAGGGAGAAACTGAAGCTTTCTTT,CAWRQGETEAFF
TRBJ2-5,NA,NA,14,TRBV5-4,TGTGCCAGCAGCTTGTGGGGGGGCGGGGAGACCCAGTACTTC,CASSLWGGGETQYF
TRBJ2-7,NA,TRBD1,15,TRBV5-1,TGCGCCAGCAGCTCAACGGGACAGGGAGGATACGAGCAGTACTTC,CASSSTGQGGYEQYF
TRBJ1-6,NA,NA,14,TRBV11-2,TGTGCCAGCAGCTTAAAGGAAAGATATTCACCCCTCCACTTT,CASSLKERYSPLHF
TRBJ1-1,NA,NA,11,TRBV2,TGTGCCAGCAGGAAGGTGGTCCAGGCTTTCTTT,CASRKVVQAFF
TRBJ1-3,NA,NA,15,TRBV29-1,TGCAGCGTTGAAGGCCGGGGGAGGTCTGGAAACACCATATATTTT,CSVEGRGRSGNTIYF
TRBJ1-2,NA,NA,16,TRBV2,TGTGCCAGCAGCGAGGGGTTGGACAGAGAGTTCTATGGCTACACCTTC,CASSEGLDREFYGYTF
TRBJ2-6,NA,NA,15,TRBV6-5,TGTGCCAGCATGGCTGCAGGGTCTGGGGCCAACGTCCTGACTTTC,CASMAAGSGANVLTF
TRBJ2-1,NA,TRBD1,14,TRBV18,TGTGCCAGCTCACCGGACAGGAGGTTCAATGAGCAGTTCTTC,CASSPDRRFNEQFF
TRBJ2-3,NA,TRBD2,16,TRBV5-1,TGCGCCAGCAGCTTGGCCGTGGCGGGGGTCACAGATACGCAGTATTTT,CASSLAVAGVTDTQYF
TRBJ2-5,NA,TRBD2,16,TRBV10-3,TGTGCCATCGCCAGCGGGGTGCGGGGAAACCAAGAGACCCAGTACTTC,CAIASGVRGNQETQYF
TRBJ2-1,NA,TRBD1,16,TRBV5-1,TGCGCCAGCAGCTACCTGACAGGGGATGTCGACAATGAGCAGTTCTTC,CASSYLTGDVDNEQFF
TRBJ1-1,NA,TRBD1,11,TRBV20-1,TGCAGTGCGGGAGGGGGCGGGAAGGCTTTCTTT,CSAGGGGKAFF
TRBJ2-3,NA,NA,15,TRBV11-2,TGTGCCAGCTCAAGACAGGTACATTTGGGAGATACGCAGTATTTT,CASSRQVHLGDTQYF
TRBJ1-3,NA,NA,11,TRBV30,TGTGCCTTCCAGGGATCAAACACCATATATTTT,CAFQGSNTIYF
TRBJ1-5,once,NA,15,TRBV7-5,TGTGTCAGAAGCTCCAGCAGGGCGCGCGATCAGCCCCAGCATTTT,CVRSSSRARDQPQHF
TRBJ2-1,NA,TRBD1,16,TRBV11-3,TGTGCCAGCAGCTTACTGGCAGGGGGCAAGTACAATGAGCAGTTCTTC,CASSLLAGGKYNEQFF
TRBJ2-7,once,NA,14,TRBV2,TGTGCCAGCAGTGATCCCAGGGGAGTCAACGAGCAGTACTTC,CASSDPRGVNEQYF
TRBJ2-7,NA,TRBD2,14,TRBV5-1,TGCGCCAGCAGCGTCTTAGCGGGGGAAGGGGAGCAGTACTTC,CASSVLAGEGEQYF
TRBJ1-3,NA,NA,14,TRBV5-6,TGTGCCAGCAGCTTGTTCAGGGATGGAAACACCATATATTTT,CASSLFRDGNTIYF
TRBJ1-5,once,NA,13,TRBV18,TGTGCCAGCTCACTAGTTAGAGATCAGCCCCAGCATTTT,CASSLVRDQPQHF
TRBJ2-7,NA,NA,15,TRBV5-1,TGCGCCAGCAGCTTGGCCTGGAGCCAGACCTACGAGCAGTACTTC,CASSLAWSQTYEQYF
TRBJ1-3,NA,TRBD1,15,TRBV6-5,TGTGCCAGCACCGACTTAGGGGGCGCTGGAAACACCATATATTTT,CASTDLGGAGNTIYF
TRBJ1-1,NA,NA,14,TRBV11-2,TGTGCCAGCAGGCGAGGGTGGGAAAACACTGAAGCTTTCTTT,CASRRGWENTEAFF
TRBJ2-3,NA,TRBD2,16,TRBV5-4,TGTGCCAGCAGCTCCCGACTAGCGGGGGGGACAGATACGCAGTATTTT,CASSSRLAGGTDTQYF
TRBJ1-5,NA,NA,13,TRBV28,TGTGCCAGCAGCACTTCAAGGGGTCAGCCCCAGCATTTT,CASSTSRGQPQHF
TRBJ1-1,NA,TRBD1,14,TRBV10-3,TGTGCCATCAAGCGGGGACAGGGAAGAGCTGAAGCTTTCTTT,CAIKRGQGRAEAFF
TRBJ2-5,NA,NA,13,TRBV7-2,TGTGCCAGCAGCTTAGGTCATTGGGAGACCCAGTACTTC,CASSLGHWETQYF
TRBJ1-4,few,TRBD1,16,TRBV5-1,TGCGCCAGCAGCGGGGGACCAGGGGGAGCTAATGAAAAACTGTTTTTT,CASSGGPGGANEKLFF
TRBJ1-2,NA,NA,15,TRBV2,TGTGCCAGCAGTCTCAAGACAGGCTCTAACTATGGCTACACCTTC,CASSLKTGSNYGYTF
TRBJ1-3,few,NA,12,TRBV30,TGTGCCTGCAACCTCCCCGCGGGCACCATATATTTT,CACNLPAGTIYF
TRBJ2-3,NA,NA,13,TRBV5-1,TGCGCCAGCAGCCAACTCAGCACAGATACGCAGTATTTT,CASSQLSTDTQYF
TRBJ2-1,NA,TRBD2,14,TRBV30,TGTGCCTGGAGACTTAGCGGGGCTTACAATGAGCAGTTCTTC,CAWRLSGAYNEQFF
TRBJ2-7,NA,NA,13,TRBV9,TGTGCCAGCAGCGTAGTAACCGGGTCCGAGCAGTACTTC,CASSVVTGSEQYF
TRBJ1-1,NA,TRBD1,17,TRBV7-6,TGTGCCAGCAGCTTAGTACCCCGACAGGGATCGAACACTGAAGCTTTCTTT,CASSLVPRQGSNTEAFF
TRBJ1-2,NA,NA,11,TRBV5-6,TGTGCCAGCAGCTTGCAGGGTGGCTACACCTTC,CASSLQGGYTF
TRBJ1-1,NA,NA,14,TRBV7-2,TGTGCCAGCAGCTTCGGGGTGCGGCACACTGAAGCTTTCTTT,CASSFGVRHTEAFF